The present T cell receptor beta chain was sequenced within a study of blood T cell repertoires in COVID-19. Whole-study context: The United States, Italy and Spain were the sources of the acute and convalescent COVID-19 samples.

Original analysis: Reference gene primer amplification in the assay estimated nucleated cell counts. Libraries were prepared by immunoSEQ multiplex PCR; TCRdb keeps only in-frame clonotypes and omits some of them. V, J and clone size reflect that table, while D and trimming were determined from the DNA. The sample lists under 70,000 clones; around 86% were seen once. J gave up 0 bases and V 4 bases, and 3 bases lay outside the gene matches. The CDR3 has 16 amino acids. CDR1 and CDR2 from the germline V gene are KGHSY and FQNENV. This chain links TRBV16 with TRBJ2-5; 12 bases align to TRBD2. Material for sequencing was peripheral blood. The sequence was obtained from a woman between 18 and 30 years old with acute or convalescent COVID-19. CDR3 in DNA: TGTGCCAGCAGCCTAGGACTAGCGGGACACCAAGAGACCCAGTACTTC. Translated: CASSLGLAGHQETQYF.